The rows below give T cell receptor beta chains drawn from one sample of a study of control samples from healthy donors and cancer patients. Method: immunoSEQ multiplex PCR; TCRdb's copy keeps in-frame clones and lacks some. The data show 95,000 to 150,000 clones, 85% to 95% seen once. The sequenced material came from PBMCs. All receptors come from a man at least 80 years old with head and neck cancer. Each CDR3 is given with its conserved first and last residue. D genes are given only for firm matches. Size tells how often a clone was seen (once, few, many) or the class of an expanded clone, and some rows leave it out.

d_call clone_size j_call v_call cdr3_aa cdr3_nt
NA NA TRBJ1-6 TRBV2 CASSGLLNNSPLHF TGTGCCAGCAGTGGACTATTGAATAATTCACCCCTCCACTTT
NA NA TRBJ2-6 TRBV7-8 CASSAGVTGANVLTF TGTGCCAGCAGCGCAGGGGTAACTGGGGCCAACGTCCTGACTTTC
NA NA TRBJ2-7 TRBV6-6 CAGTPGGLGEQYF TGTGCCGGCACCCCGGGTGGGTTGGGCGAGCAGTACTTC
NA NA TRBJ1-1 TRBV2 CASSTSLGNTEAFF TGTGCCAGCAGTACCAGTCTGGGGAACACTGAAGCTTTCTTT
TRBD1 NA TRBJ1-2 TRBV4-2 CASSPDRGQGYGYTF TGTGCCAGCAGCCCCGACCGGGGACAGGGCTATGGCTACACCTTC
TRBD1 NA TRBJ1-6 TRBV14 CASSSTGGNSPLHF TGTGCCAGCAGCTCAACAGGGGGTAATTCACCCCTCCACTTT
TRBD1 NA TRBJ2-5 TRBV6-6 CASRTRQGMGETQYF TGTGCCAGCAGAACCCGACAGGGGATGGGAGAGACCCAGTACTTC
TRBD2 NA TRBJ2-7 TRBV7-9 CASSALGSGGTYEQYF TGTGCCAGCAGCGCCCTGGGGAGCGGGGGGACCTACGAGCAGTACTTC
NA NA TRBJ1-1 TRBV3-1/TRBV3-2 CASSQDWRRLTEAFF TGTGCCAGCAGCCAAGATTGGAGGCGGCTCACTGAAGCTTTCTTT
TRBD2 NA TRBJ2-1 TRBV6-5 CASRKAGSSYNEQFF TGTGCCAGCAGAAAAGCGGGAAGCTCCTACAATGAGCAGTTCTTC
TRBD1 NA TRBJ2-1 TRBV28 CASSLSGTGAMGEQFF TGTGCCAGCAGTTTATCGGGGACAGGGGCGATGGGTGAGCAGTTCTTC
TRBD2 NA TRBJ2-1 TRBV27 CASSRTSGGRNEQFF TGTGCCAGCAGTAGGACTAGCGGAGGGAGGAATGAGCAGTTCTTC
NA NA TRBJ2-1 TRBV5-4 CASSLPESYNEQFF TGTGCCAGCAGCTTGCCGGAATCCTACAATGAGCAGTTCTTC
NA NA TRBJ1-1 TRBV6-5 CASRSSIGVNTEAFF TGTGCCAGCAGATCCTCTATCGGGGTGAACACTGAAGCTTTCTTT
NA NA TRBJ2-3 TRBV4-1 CASSQQRRDRSQYF TGCGCCAGCAGCCAGCAGAGGCGCGACAGATCGCAGTATTTT
NA once TRBJ1-6 TRBV5-6 CASSLFAPSSYNSPLHF TGTGCCAGCAGCTTGTTCGCCCCGAGCTCCTATAATTCACCCCTCCACTTT
NA NA TRBJ1-5 TRBV4-1 CASSPQGQGLNQPQHF TGCGCCAGCAGCCCTCAAGGGCAAGGGCTCAATCAGCCCCAGCATTTT
NA NA TRBJ2-3 TRBV6-5 CASSYSLSPDTQYF TGTGCCAGCAGTTACTCGCTCAGTCCAGATACGCAGTATTTT
NA few TRBJ1-2 TRBV6-1 CASSEAGEGFDGYTF TGTGCCAGCAGTGAAGCGGGGGAGGGGTTTGATGGCTACACCTTC
NA NA TRBJ2-3 TRBV9 CASSPKGNTDTQYF TGTGCCAGCAGCCCCAAGGGAAACACAGATACGCAGTATTTT
TRBD2 NA TRBJ2-1 TRBV27 CASSLSLLGGGTSQFF TGTGCCAGCAGTTTATCGTTGCTAGGCGGGGGGACTTCGCAGTTCTTC
NA NA TRBJ2-1 TRBV19 CASSTGPDNEQFF TGTGCCAGTAGTACTGGGCCTGACAATGAGCAGTTCTTC
NA NA TRBJ1-4 TRBV5-5 CASSLGNANEKLFF TGTGCCAGCAGCTTGGGGAACGCTAATGAAAAACTGTTTTTT
TRBD1 NA TRBJ2-1 TRBV24-1 CATSDRGGSSYNEQFF TGTGCCACCAGCGACAGGGGAGGTAGCTCCTACAATGAGCAGTTCTTC
NA once TRBJ2-7 TRBV18 CASSLETWDEQYF TGTGCCAGCTCCCTTGAGACTTGGGACGAGCAGTACTTC
NA NA TRBJ1-5 TRBV12-3/TRBV12-4 CASSLGQPQHF TGTGCCAGCAGTTTGGGACAGCCCCAGCATTTT
NA NA TRBJ1-2 TRBV6-5 CASSYSTGGAPGGYTF TGTGCCAGCAGTTACTCTACCGGGGGCGCCCCGGGGGGCTACACCTTC
NA NA TRBJ1-2 TRBV3-1/TRBV3-2 CASSQERAGYTF TGTGCCAGCAGCCAAGAGCGGGCTGGCTACACCTTC
NA NA TRBJ1-2 TRBV20-1 CKIGVGYGYTF TGCAAGATCGGCGTCGGCTATGGCTACACCTTC
NA NA TRBJ1-5 TRBV12-3/TRBV12-4 CASREVSNQPQHF TGTGCCAGCAGGGAGGTTAGCAATCAGCCCCAGCATTTT
NA NA TRBJ2-3 TRBV11-2 CASSLETRASGGDTQYF TGTGCCAGCAGCTTAGAGACAAGGGCTAGTGGGGGCGATACGCAGTATTTT
NA NA TRBJ1-1 TRBV19 CASSIEENTEAFF TGTGCCAGTAGTATTGAGGAGAACACTGAAGCTTTCTTT
TRBD2 NA TRBJ2-3 TRBV5-1 CASSLAPSGGGDTQYF TGCGCCAGCAGCTTGGCCCCTAGCGGGGGAGGAGATACGCAGTATTTT
NA once TRBJ1-2 TRBV11-2 CASSFGAYYGYTF TGTGCCAGCAGCTTTGGGGCCTACTATGGCTACACCTTC
NA NA TRBJ2-2 TRBV5-5 CASSPNTGELFF TGTGCCAGCAGCCCGAACACCGGGGAGCTGTTTTTT
NA NA TRBJ1-6 TRBV30 CAWGPKIIYNSPLHF TGTGCCTGGGGCCCAAAGATAATCTATAATTCACCCCTCCACTTT
NA NA TRBJ1-3 TRBV18 CASSPHEGPGNTIYF TGTGCCAGCTCACCACATGAAGGTCCCGGAAACACCATATATTTT
NA NA TRBJ1-6 TRBV30 CAWSRAVGSSYNSPLHF TGTGCCTGGAGCCGAGCGGTGGGGAGCTCCTATAATTCACCCCTCCACTTT
NA once TRBJ2-2 TRBV19 CASRPSSGTPTGELFF TGTGCCAGTAGACCCTCGTCCGGGACACCCACCGGGGAGCTGTTTTTT
NA NA TRBJ1-4 TRBV25-1 CASSEATGLEKLFF TGTGCCAGCAGTGAGGCTACAGGGCTAGAAAAACTGTTTTTT
TRBD2 NA TRBJ2-7 TRBV4-3 CASSQEGAGVPTYEQCF TGCGCCAGCAGCCAAGAGGGCGCGGGAGTACCGACTTACGAGCAGTGCTTC
TRBD1 NA TRBJ2-7 TRBV3-1/TRBV3-2 CASSLTGAGEQYF TGTGCCAGCAGCTTGACAGGGGCAGGCGAGCAGTACTTC
NA NA TRBJ2-5 TRBV5-1 CASSALTGQQETQYF TGCGCCAGCAGCGCCCTAACGGGGCAGCAAGAGACCCAGTACTTC
NA NA TRBJ2-5 TRBV30 CAWGRGLQETQYF TGTGCCTGGGGGCGGGGCTTACAAGAGACCCAGTACTTC
NA NA TRBJ2-7 TRBV7-9 CASSRSGRSSYEQYF TGTGCCAGCAGCCGGAGTGGGAGGAGCTCCTACGAGCAGTACTTC
TRBD1 once TRBJ1-2 TRBV3-1/TRBV3-2 CASSQTQGAVGYTF TGTGCCAGCAGCCAAACACAGGGGGCGGTTGGCTACACCTTC
TRBD2 NA TRBJ2-1 TRBV7-9 CASSSLAGIYNEQFF TGTGCCAGCAGCTCGTTAGCGGGAATATACAATGAGCAGTTCTTC
TRBD2 NA TRBJ2-7 TRBV2 CASRGTNYYEQYF TGTGCCAGCAGGGGGACTAACTACTACGAGCAGTACTTC
NA NA TRBJ1-1 TRBV11-1 CASSSRTRGNTEAFF TGTGCCAGCAGCTCCAGGACCAGGGGGAACACTGAAGCTTTCTTT
TRBD1 NA TRBJ1-5 TRBV6-1 CASSQADRGNQPQHF TGTGCCAGCAGTCAGGCGGACAGGGGCAATCAGCCCCAGCATTTT
TRBD2 NA TRBJ2-3 TRBV9 CASSAGAGTSRDTQYF TGTGCCAGCAGCGCCGGTGCCGGGACTAGTCGAGATACGCAGTATTTT
NA once TRBJ1-1 TRBV7-9 CASSTKDTEAFF TGTGCCAGCAGCACTAAGGACACTGAAGCTTTCTTT
NA NA TRBJ1-5 TRBV18 CASSPSPVQPQHF TGTGCCAGCTCCCCGTCCCCGGTTCAGCCCCAGCATTTT
NA NA TRBJ1-2 TRBV7-9 CASNQLGGEAIDYGYTF TGTGCCAGCAACCAACTAGGGGGGGAAGCGATTGACTATGGCTACACCTTC
NA NA TRBJ1-1 TRBV28 CASSPSPNTEAFF TGTGCCAGCAGCCCAAGCCCGAACACTGAAGCTTTCTTT